This T cell receptor (beta chain) was profiled in a study of molecular identifiers for immune sequencing clone quantification. The V and J ends lost 1 base and 2 bases respectively, with 13 bases between them. CDR3 size: 16 residues. CDR1 and CDR2 (germline): LGHNT, FRNRAP. TCRdb analysed the PCR reads with MiXCR anew, one entry per CDR3 protein. The data show about 320,000 distinct CDR3 sequences, roughly a quarter seen once. The V call is TRBV12-5, the J call TRBJ2-3; D is ambiguous. Sequenced input: naive CD8+ T cells from blood, with Jurkat cell RNA spiked in. The subset here: FACS-sorted CD8+CD4-CCR7+CD45RA+ naive T cells. The TCR comes from a human donor in good health. Some libraries in this study had Jurkat cell RNA spiked in. DNA of the CDR3: TGTGCTAGTGGTTTGGGACTTTCCCTAAACACAGATACGCAGTATTTT. Residues: CASGLGLSLNTDTQYF.